The 25 T cell receptor beta chains below were found in one sample sequenced in a study of control samples from healthy donors and cancer patients. Produced via immunoSEQ multiplex PCR; TCRdb's table is partial and in-frame only. The sample consists of around 33,000 clones, approximately 86% of them appearing once. The sequenced material came from PBMCs. These receptors came from a woman between 40 and 50 years old with lung cancer.

This clone was seen just once. J is TRBJ2-2 and V is TRBV4-2; weak D call: TRBD1 (6 bases). CDR3 length equals 15 residues. The germline gives CDR1 LGHNA, CDR2 YNFKEQ. V lost 4 bases and J 1 base, leaving 10 bases between the germline ends. CDR3 protein: CASSPGDMNTGELFF. Here the CDR3 DNA reads TGTGCCAGCAGCCCAGGGGACATGAACACCGGGGAGCTGTTTTTT.

The V gene is TRBV12-3 or TRBV12-4, the J gene TRBJ2-7, with 7 positions matching TRBD1. The CDR3 is 13 amino acids. Losses at the gene ends were 9 bases for V and 4 bases for J; bases not matched to a gene: 9. CDR3 coding DNA: TGTGCCAGTATGTGGGACAGAGGGTACGAGCAGTACTTC. As protein: CASMWDRGYEQYF.

This clone was recorded once. The chain's CDR3 is CASSEDRGHQPQHF. DNA of the CDR3: TGTGCCAGCAGTGAAGACAGGGGCCATCAGCCCCAGCATTTT. The rearrangement links TRBV2 to TRBJ1-5; 7 bases map to TRBD1. Per the germline V gene, CDR1 is SNHLY and CDR2 is FYNNEI. The CDR3 totals 14 residues. V dropped 1 base and J dropped 5; count of bases not matched to a gene: 2.

The V gene is TRBV2, the J gene TRBJ1-4; the D is unclear. In germline, CDR1 is SNHLY, CDR2 FYNNEI. The CDR3 consists of 16 residues. Trimming pared 0 bases from V and 2 bases from J, leaving 10 bases between. The CDR3 region has the DNA TGTGCCAGCAGTGAAGCGCTCGGGCTGACTAATGAAAAACTGTTTTTT. Residues: CASSEALGLTNEKLFF.

This chain joins TRBV9 and TRBJ2-1; no firm D call. The CDR3 spans 15 residues. Germline CDR1 reads SGDLS; CDR2 reads YYNGEE. V shed 0 bases and J shed 4 bases, with 11 bases lying between them. The DNA of the CDR3 is TGTGCCAGCAGCGTAGTAATGGGGAATTACAATGAGCAGTTCTTC. This sequence encodes CASSVVMGNYNEQFF.

This chain links TRBV5-1 with TRBJ2-7; TRBD1 aligns across 9 bases. Germline values: CDR1 SGHRS, CDR2 YFSETQ. The CDR3 consists of 14 residues. V gave up 3 bases and J gave up 6 bases; unmatched junction bases: 7. CDR3 loop: CASSWGTGSSEQYF. CDR3 DNA: TGCGCCAGCAGCTGGGGGACAGGGAGTTCCGAGCAGTACTTC.

V is TRBV5-5 and J is TRBJ1-1; unclear D gene. V was shortened by 0 bases and J by 6 bases, with 18 bases between the two germline ends. From germline, CDR1 is SGHKS and CDR2 YYEKEE (reference sequence). This CDR3 spans 16 amino acids. The CDR3 protein is CASSLGYIGEVPEAFF. The CDR3 DNA is TGTGCCAGCAGCTTGGGGTATATTGGGGAAGTACCTGAAGCTTTCTTT. Based on the CDR3 plus reference TRBV5-5 and TRBJ1-1, the full variable domain is DAGVTQSPTHLIKTRGQQVTLRCSPISGHKSVSWYQQVLGQGPQFIFQYYEKEERGRGNFPDRFSARQFPNYSSELNVNALLLGDSALYLCASSLGYIGEVPEAFFGQGTRLTVV.

The V gene is TRBV20-1, the J gene TRBJ2-3; D remains unclear. The V gene lost 3 bases and the J gene lost 4 bases, with 11 bases spanning the gap. Germline V gene lookup returns CDR1 DFQATT and CDR2 SNEGSKA (reference sequence). CDR3 length equals 13 residues. CDR3 coding DNA: TGCAGTGCTAGTCGCTCGCCCCCAGATACGCAGTATTTT. This gives the protein CSASRSPPDTQYF.

The chain couples TRBV28 to TRBJ2-2; possibly TRBD2 for D (6 bases). This CDR3 has 20 amino acids. The V and J ends lost 3 bases and 4 bases respectively, with 27 bases between them. Looked up from germline, CDR1 is MDHEN and CDR2 is SYDVKM. As DNA, the CDR3 is TGTGCCAGCAGTTTGGTGCCCGGGGGTCGGAGTAGGAGAACCACCGGGGAGCTGTTTTTT. Its protein product is CASSLVPGGRSRRTTGELFF.

This chain joins TRBV7-2 and TRBJ2-6; D remains ambiguous. The germline V gene has CDR1 SGHTA and CDR2 FQGNSA. The V end lost 5 bases, the J end lost 3 bases, and 11 bases lay between the germline ends. This CDR3 contains 15 residues. The CDR3 nucleotides are TGTGCCAGCAGCCCAACTATAAGTGGGGCCAACGTCCTGACTTTC. Translated, it gives CASSPTISGANVLTF.

J is TRBJ2-7 and V is TRBV5-1, with D hard to call. V gave up 5 bases and J gave up 6 bases, with 24 bases separating them. The germline V gene encodes CDR1 SGHRS and CDR2 YFSETQ. This CDR3 contains 16 residues. The CDR3 DNA reads TGCGCCAGCAGTTTAGGCCCTTTCAGGACCCGCAGCGAGCAGTACTTC. It is translated as CASSLGPFRTRSEQYF.

This clone is large in the sample. Distinct nucleotide sequences in the sample also encode this CDR3. The chain joins TRBV18 to TRBJ1-2; the D gene is possibly TRBD1 (5 bases). This CDR3 region has 12 residues. With 5 bases removed from V and 8 bases from J, the gap between germline ends came to 12 bases. Germline V gene lookup returns CDR1 KGHSH and CDR2 LQKENI. The CDR3 region has the DNA TGTGCCAGCTCAACGGGGGAGGAGGGCTACACCTTC. The encoded protein is CASSTGEEGYTF. Complete variable domain (other parts from reference TRBV18 and TRBJ1-2): NAGVMQNPRHLVRRRGQEARLRCSPMKGHSHVYWYRQLPEEGLKFMVYLQKENIIDESGMPKERFSAEFPKEGPSILRIQQVVRGDSAAYFCASSTGEEGYTFGSGTRLTVV.

CDR3 coding DNA: TGTGCCAGCAGTGACTCGTCTAGCGGGGGCGGGACAGATACGCAGTATTTT. Encoded protein: CASSDSSSGGGTDTQYF. This chain uses TRBV6-4 with TRBJ2-3; 10 nucleotides align to TRBD2. J was trimmed by 3 bases and V by 0 bases; bases with no gene match: 6. Germline V gene sequence: CDR1 MRHNA, CDR2 SNTAGT. This CDR3 is 17 amino acids long.

CDR3 bases: TGTGCCAGTAGGACCCACAGGGGTGCAGATACGCAGTATTTT. This translates into CASRTHRGADTQYF. This chain connects TRBV19 to TRBJ2-3, with 7 bases aligning to TRBD1. Germline CDR1 reads LNHDA; CDR2 reads SQIVND (reference sequence). The CDR3 loop spans 14 amino acids. With 6 bases clipped from V and 4 bases from J, the junction kept 7 bases outside the gene matches.

The chain links TRBV30 to TRBJ1-6; 7 bases agree with TRBD1. This CDR3 has 18 amino acids. Germline loops: CDR1 GTSNPN, CDR2 SVGIG (reference sequence). V shed 5 bases, J shed 8 bases, and the junction held 21 bases outside the gene matches. CDR3 bases: TGTGCCTGGGGCCTCTCCTTCTCATGGGGACAGCGGGATTCACCCCTCCACTTT. Translation gives CAWGLSFSWGQRDSPLHF.

This chain uses TRBV19 with TRBJ2-5; D might be TRBD1 (5 bases). The CDR3 covers 14 residues. CDR1 is LNHDA and CDR2 is SQIVND in the germline V gene (reference sequence). The V end lost 4 bases, the J end lost 3 bases, and 12 bases lay between the germline ends. CDR3 sequence: CASSTADSKETQYF. The CDR3 coding sequence is TGTGCCAGTAGTACTGCAGACAGTAAAGAGACCCAGTACTTC.

The V call is TRBV4-2, the J call TRBJ1-2; D perhaps matches TRBD1 (6 bases). The CDR3 has 16 residues. Germline V CDR1 and CDR2: LGHNA, YNFKEQ. Trimming left V 0 bases short and J 3 bases short, with 14 bases between. CDR3 protein: CASSQDPGASDYGYTF. In nucleotides, the CDR3 is TGTGCCAGCAGCCAAGATCCGGGGGCCTCTGACTATGGCTACACCTTC.

This clone has only one observation. V and J are TRBV5-6 and TRBJ1-1; 10 bases are shared with TRBD1. Germline CDR1 is SGHDT and CDR2 is YYEEEE. This CDR3 spans 18 amino acids. V lost 4 bases, J lost 0 bases, and 12 bases stayed unmatched. As DNA, the CDR3 is TGTGCCAGCAGCGGGGAGTCCGGACAGGGGGTAGTGAACACTGAAGCTTTCTTT. Amino acids: CASSGESGQGVVNTEAFF.

This chain uses TRBV19 with TRBJ2-3; D unclear. The CDR3 is 15 amino acids. Per the germline V gene, CDR1 is LNHDA and CDR2 is SQIVND (reference sequence). V was clipped by 5 bases and J by 6 bases, with 18 bases between them. CDR3 residues: CASSAGGRPRDTQYF. CDR3 sequence (DNA): TGTGCCAGTAGTGCCGGCGGAAGGCCGAGGGATACGCAGTATTTT.

The chain is built from TRBV19 and TRBJ2-5; D is perhaps TRBD1 or TRBD2 (6 bases each). The CDR3 extends over 12 amino acids. With 9 bases removed from V and 5 bases from J, the gap between germline ends came to 13 bases. The germline V gene has CDR1 LNHDA and CDR2 SQIVND (reference sequence). The chain's CDR3 is CASRQAGETQYF. For the CDR3, the DNA is TGTGCCAGCCGACAGGCGGGGGAGACCCAGTACTTC.

The V gene is TRBV7-2, the J gene TRBJ2-3; TRBD1 is a possible D gene (6 bases). CDR3 length: 12 amino acids. CDR1 and CDR2 (germline): SGHTA, FQGNSA. Trimming cost V 6 bases and J 4 bases, with 8 bases left between them. The CDR3 spells CASRQGSDTQYF. Written as DNA, the CDR3 is TGTGCCAGCAGGCAGGGGTCAGATACGCAGTATTTT.

The gene calls are TRBV9 and TRBJ2-3; the match to TRBD1 covers 7 bases. V shed 3 bases and J 0 bases; nucleotides not matched to a gene: 10. The CDR3 loop spans 17 amino acids. In germline, CDR1 is SGDLS, CDR2 YYNGEE. The DNA for the CDR3 is TGTGCCAGCAGCGCAGACGTGACAGGGTTAAGCACAGATACGCAGTATTTT. It is translated as CASSADVTGLSTDTQYF.

The rearrangement joins TRBV5-1 to TRBJ1-2; D unclear. The CDR3 is 16 amino acids. Per the germline V gene, CDR1 is SGHRS and CDR2 is YFSETQ. The germline V and J ends were trimmed by 0 bases and 0 bases, with 12 bases remaining between them. CDR3 protein: CASSLGGDPANYGYTF. In DNA form, the CDR3 reads TGCGCCAGCAGCTTGGGAGGAGATCCAGCTAACTATGGCTACACCTTC.

V and J are TRBV19 and TRBJ1-6, with 8 bases fitting TRBD1. Germline lookup yields CDR1 LNHDA and CDR2 SQIVND (reference sequence). This CDR3 is built from 15 residues. The trim removed 3 bases at V and 6 bases at J, leaving 4 bases unmatched. DNA of the CDR3: TGTGCCAGTAGTATCCAGGACAGGGCTAATTCACCCCTCCACTTT. Translated, it gives CASSIQDRANSPLHF.

In DNA, the CDR3 is TGTGCCAGCACTCCAGCAACTAATGAAAAACTGTTTTTT. It encodes CASTPATNEKLFF. The chain has TRBV28 and TRBJ1-4; D remains unclear. The CDR3 length is 13 residues. Trimming left V 7 bases short and J 0 bases short, with 6 bases between. Germline CDR1 reads MDHEN; CDR2 reads SYDVKM.